Sequencing of this TCR beta chain was carried out in a study of blood T cell repertoires in COVID-19. For the study at large: Samples taken during acute and convalescent COVID-19 were collected in the United States, Italy and Spain. The analysed material was cDNA or gDNA that came from T cells, B-cell-depleted T cells, or PBMCs.

CDR3 length: 18 residues. The V gene end was trimmed by 0 bases and the J gene end by 3 bases; junction bases not matched to a gene: 9. Per the germline V gene, CDR1 is LGHNT and CDR2 is FRNRAP. The age range of participants was about 18 to 90 years, with residence in more than 20 US areas. Under the authors' procedure: Amplification with reference gene primers provided the estimates of nucleated cell counts. TCRdb keeps only in-frame clones here, not all; method: immunoSEQ multiplex PCR. The V and J calls and clone size come from that table; D and trimming were worked out from the DNA. Of around 230,000 clones listed, approximately 86% are singletons.

The specimen sequenced was PBMCs or T cells enriched from blood (not recorded which). This rearrangement joins TRBV12-5 to TRBJ2-2, with 8 bases identical to TRBD2. The sequence derives from a woman between 40 and 50 years old with acute COVID-19. This CDR3 reads CASGLVPKAGAYTGELFF. The CDR3 nucleotides are TGTGCTAGTGGTTTGGTCCCGAAAGCGGGAGCGTACACCGGGGAGCTGTTTTTT.